This T cell receptor (beta chain) stems from a study of cytomegalovirus exposure and HLA in healthy donors. Study-wide context: The Caucasian-associated ancestry cluster held roughly 84% of approximately 400 genotyped donors.

Every donor was a healthy person donating bone marrow. Study-level points and caveats: Productive status was seen about 87% or about 30% of the time for most TCR beta V segments in an earlier analysis.

Use of 60 Vbeta and 13 Jbeta primers characterized the PCR. Here immunoSEQ multiplex PCR was the method, and the copy in TCRdb shows in-frame clones only, minus some. The repertoire holds fewer than 200,000 clones, with approximately 78% as singletons. Trimming stripped 1 base from V and 5 bases from J, with 14 bases between. The germline CDR1 and CDR2 sequences are MGHRA and YSYEKL. This CDR3 is built from 16 residues. This clone was recorded once. Its antigen is unidentified. The specimen sequenced was PBMCs. This chain links TRBV4-1 with TRBJ2-2; tentatively, D is TRBD1 (5 bases). The receptor's source is a young woman in good health and CMV-seronegative. CDR3: CASSQAVIRGTGELFF. CDR3 DNA sequence: TGCGCCAGCAGCCAAGCGGTTATAAGGGGAACCGGGGAGCTGTTTTTT.